This TCR beta chain was recorded in a study of T cell responses to AZD1222 COVID-19 vaccine. For the study at large: Combined were second doses at about 4 or about 12 weeks. Study results and limitations: The donor group comprised mostly white British people and more females; the analysis possibly underestimated clonal diversity. Repertoire samples came only from after the peak T cell response. Across the whole spike, CD4 TCRs peaked at regions 160-218 and 743-854.

As regards this clone: The antigen is unknown.

TCRdb's copy holds only in-frame clones and misses some; the assay was immunoSEQ multiplex PCR. This sample carries about 93,000 clones, approximately 86% of them seen once, and the ten largest clones take about 6%. The source is an adult in good health. Sequenced here: peripheral blood, sampled on day 0 of AZD1222 vaccination.

CDR3 sequence (DNA): TGTGCCAGCTCACCTAGGGGGGTCCGTTACGAGCAGTACTTC. Its protein product is CASSPRGVRYEQYF. This chain links TRBV18 with TRBJ2-7, with D perhaps given as TRBD1 or TRBD2 (6 bases each). CDR3 size: 14 residues. Per germline, CDR1 KGHSH and CDR2 LQKENI. V lost 3 bases to trimming and J lost 4 bases, with 13 bases between them. The full variable domain, its missing parts supplied by reference TRBV18 and TRBJ2-7, is NAGVMQNPRHLVRRRGQEARLRCSPMKGHSHVYWYRQLPEEGLKFMVYLQKENIIDESGMPKERFSAEFPKEGPSILRIQQVVRGDSAAYFCASSPRGVRYEQYFGPGTRLTVT.